The 12 T cell receptor beta chains presented below share a single source sample, sequenced in a study of tumor-infiltrating lymphocytes in primary liver carcinoma. Making TCR beta cDNA involved approximately 480 ng total RNA and a constant-region primer. What produced the TCR beta libraries was three nested multiplex PCR rounds using slightly modified ARM-PCR. Two initial PCR rounds of around 10 cycles each paired TRBV1-TRBV30 forward primers with a C-beta reverse primer. Each CDR3 protein is one row after TCRdb ran MiXCR on the multiplex PCR reads. The sample holds about 310,000 distinct CDR3 sequences; approximately 60% are singletons and the top ten take roughly 9%. Extraction also yielded germline DNA, while blood RNA was obtained from unsorted whole blood. Sequenced sample: peripheral blood. The receptors were gathered from a man aged 40-49 years with primary liver carcinoma and hepatitis B virus infection.

The sample holds one count of this clonotype. This clone may be a read error of a much larger clone one base away. This chain uses TRBV10-3 with TRBJ1-1; D is unclear. The CDR3 totals 14 residues. V gave up 6 bases and J gave up 1 base, with 12 bases separating them. Germline assignment: CDR1 ENHRY and CDR2 SYGVKD. The CDR3 sequence: CAIRVETRNTEAFF. For the CDR3, the DNA is TGTGCCATCAGAGTCGAGACAAGGAACACTGAAGCTTTCTTT.

With regard to this clonotype: This may be a read error, as it is one base from a much larger clone. The chain uses TRBV4-1 and TRBJ1-2; 7 bases fit TRBD1. The CDR3 runs 17 residues. Germline-derived CDR1 and CDR2 are MGHRA and YSYEKL. Trimming removed 3 bases from V and 6 bases from J; junction bases left unmatched: 16. CDR3 nucleotide sequence: TGCGCCAGCAGCCATGATCTGGGAAGGGGGCAGAGCAATGGCTACACCTTC. Its translation is CASSHDLGRGQSNGYTF.

This chain links TRBV10-3 with TRBJ2-1; D may be TRBD2 (6 bases). Trimming removed 6 bases at V and 5 bases at J, with 11 bases between. The CDR3 sequence is 13 residues long. Germline-derived CDR1 and CDR2 are ENHRY and SYGVKD. Here the CDR3 DNA reads TGTGCCATCAGGGGGACTCCTGACAATGAGCAGTTCTTC. Amino acid sequence: CAIRGTPDNEQFF.

With respect to this clonotype: A much larger clone is a single base away; this may be a read error. The chain joins TRBV6-6 to TRBJ2-1; 7 bases are a match to TRBD2. V dropped 5 bases and J dropped 13; count of bases not matched to a gene: 20. This CDR3 is built from 16 residues. CDR1 is MNHNY, CDR2 SVGAGI, per germline (reference sequence). The CDR3 DNA is TGTGCCAGCAGTGCCCTAACGGGAGGCCTCCCCTTCAGTCAGTTCTTC. Translating it yields CASSALTGGLPFSQFF.

This clonotype was recorded at least ten times. The chain joins TRBV29-1 to TRBJ1-5; no definite D call. The germline V and J ends were trimmed by 5 bases and 3 bases, with 11 bases remaining between them. This CDR3 comprises 13 residues. The germline V gene has CDR1 SQVTM and CDR2 ANQGSEA. CDR3 nucleotides: TGCAGCGTTTCAGACACCCTCAATCAGCCCCAGCATTTT. It codes for CSVSDTLNQPQHF.

Regarding this clonotype: One end of the junction is discordant with germline, which a read error may explain. The genes are TRBV6-1 and TRBJ1-6; D might be TRBD1 (5 bases). The germline V gene has CDR1 MNHNS and CDR2 SASEGT. The length of the CDR3 is 18 residues. CDR3 nucleotide sequence: TGTGACAGCAAGGGATGGGGCTCTCCGAGCTCCTATAATTCACCCCTCCAATTT. Residues: CDSKGWGSPSSYNSPLQF.

The chain employs TRBV5-1 and TRBJ2-1, with 7 bases lining up with TRBD2. CDR1 and CDR2 (germline): SGHRS, YFSETQ. CDR3 size: 13 residues. J gave up 6 bases and V 5 bases, and 5 bases lay outside the gene matches. In DNA form, the CDR3 reads TGCGCCAGCAGTTACCCTAGCGGCAATGAGCAGTTCTTC. Translated: CASSYPSGNEQFF.

A remark on this clonotype: This may stem from a read error, because a much larger clone lies one nucleotide away. In this CDR3 the conserved last residue, phenylalanine or tryptophan, is missing, so a read error is likely. This chain links TRBV14 with TRBJ1-2; D unresolved. The CDR3 has 13 residues. Trimming left V 0 bases short and J 5 bases short, with 7 bases between. Looked up from germline, CDR1 is SGHDN and CDR2 is FVKESK. The CDR3 is CASSQDYSYGYTL. Here the CDR3 DNA reads TGTGCCAGCAGCCAAGACTATTCTTATGGCTACACCCTC.

Sample share makes this clonotype medium-sized (0.01 to 0.1%). The chain couples TRBV11-1 to TRBJ2-1; either TRBD1 or TRBD2 may supply D (5 bases each). The ends were cut back, 5 bases at V and 16 bases at J, with 24 bases in the middle. CDR1 SGHAT and CDR2 FQDESV come from the germline V gene (reference sequence). This CDR3 region has 14 residues. CDR3 loop: CASSLGLLDSPQFF. DNA of the CDR3: TGTGCCAGCAGCCTAGGACTCCTCGACAGCCCTCAATTCTTC.

The CDR3 loop reads CASRSGTGTIEQYF. The CDR3 coding sequence is TGCGCCAGCAGATCCGGGACAGGGACGATCGAGCAGTACTTC. The chain links TRBV5-1 to TRBJ2-7, with TRBD1 identical over 9 bases. The CDR3 totals 14 residues. The ends lost 5 bases at V and 6 bases at J; junction bases unmatched: 9. Germline-derived CDR1 and CDR2 are SGHRS and YFSETQ.

As to this clonotype: A read error may produce the germline difference seen at one junction end. V gene TRBV14 combines with J gene TRBJ2-2, with TRBD2 matching over 9 bases. Germline-derived CDR1 and CDR2 are SGHDN and FVKESK. This CDR3 spans 17 amino acids. CDR3 DNA: TGTGCCAGGAGCCAAGTGGGGCTAGCGGGAAACACCGGGGAGCTGTTTTTT. Residues: CARSQVGLAGNTGELFF.

The rearrangement uses TRBV24-1 and TRBJ2-5; D unclear. V lost 3 bases and J 6 bases, leaving 7 bases between the germline ends. This CDR3 is built from 12 residues. Germline assignment: CDR1 KGHDR and CDR2 SFDVKD. In DNA form, the CDR3 reads TGTGCCACCAGTGATAAGGGAAAGACCCAGTACTTC. It codes for CATSDKGKTQYF.